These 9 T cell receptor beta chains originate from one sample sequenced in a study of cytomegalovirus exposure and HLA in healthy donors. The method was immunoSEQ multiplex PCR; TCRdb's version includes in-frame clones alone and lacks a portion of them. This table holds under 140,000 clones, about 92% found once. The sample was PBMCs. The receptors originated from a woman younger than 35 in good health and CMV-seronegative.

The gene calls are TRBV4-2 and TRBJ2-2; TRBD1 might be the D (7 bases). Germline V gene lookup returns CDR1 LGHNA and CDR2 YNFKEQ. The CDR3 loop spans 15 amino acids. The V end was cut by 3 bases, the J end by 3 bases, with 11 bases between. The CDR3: CASSHGGTDTGELFF. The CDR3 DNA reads TGTGCCAGCAGCCACGGAGGGACAGACACCGGGGAGCTGTTTTTT.

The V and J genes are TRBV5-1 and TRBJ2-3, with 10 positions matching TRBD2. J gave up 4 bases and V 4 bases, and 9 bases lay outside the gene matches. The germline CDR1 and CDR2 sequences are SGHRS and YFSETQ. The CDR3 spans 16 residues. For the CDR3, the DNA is TGCGCCAGCAGCGCTCTAGCGGGAGATCGCCCAGATACGCAGTATTTT. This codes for CASSALAGDRPDTQYF.

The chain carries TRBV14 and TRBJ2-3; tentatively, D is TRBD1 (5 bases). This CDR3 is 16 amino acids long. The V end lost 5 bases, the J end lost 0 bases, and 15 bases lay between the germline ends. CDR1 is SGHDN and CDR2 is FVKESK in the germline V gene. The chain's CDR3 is CASSATWGGSTDTQYF. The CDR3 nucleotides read TGTGCCAGCAGCGCAACCTGGGGCGGCAGCACAGATACGCAGTATTTT.

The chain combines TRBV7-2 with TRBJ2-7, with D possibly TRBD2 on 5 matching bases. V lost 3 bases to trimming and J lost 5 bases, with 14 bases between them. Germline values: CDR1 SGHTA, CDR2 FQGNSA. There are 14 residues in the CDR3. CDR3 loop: CASSFGGSQNEQYF. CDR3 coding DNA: TGTGCCAGCAGCTTCGGTGGGAGCCAGAACGAGCAGTACTTC.

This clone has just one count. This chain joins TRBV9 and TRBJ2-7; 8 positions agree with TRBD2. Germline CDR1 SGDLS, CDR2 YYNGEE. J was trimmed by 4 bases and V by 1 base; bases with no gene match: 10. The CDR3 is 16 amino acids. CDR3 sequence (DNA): TGTGCCAGCAGCGTATTTGGAGCGGGAGCCTTATACGAGCAGTACTTC. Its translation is CASSVFGAGALYEQYF.

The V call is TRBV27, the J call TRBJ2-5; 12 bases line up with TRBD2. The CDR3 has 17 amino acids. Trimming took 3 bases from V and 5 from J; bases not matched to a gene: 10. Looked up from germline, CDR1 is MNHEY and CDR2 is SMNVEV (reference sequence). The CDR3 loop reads CASSFRTSGNMRETQYF. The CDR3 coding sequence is TGTGCCAGCAGTTTCAGGACTAGCGGGAACATGCGGGAGACCCAGTACTTC.

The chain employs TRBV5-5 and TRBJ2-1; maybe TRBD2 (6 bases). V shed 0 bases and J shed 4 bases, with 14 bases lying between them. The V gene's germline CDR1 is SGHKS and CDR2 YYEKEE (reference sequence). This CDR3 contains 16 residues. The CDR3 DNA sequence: TGTGCCAGCAGCTTGGAGGGTATCGGAGGGTACAATGAGCAGTTCTTC. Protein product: CASSLEGIGGYNEQFF.

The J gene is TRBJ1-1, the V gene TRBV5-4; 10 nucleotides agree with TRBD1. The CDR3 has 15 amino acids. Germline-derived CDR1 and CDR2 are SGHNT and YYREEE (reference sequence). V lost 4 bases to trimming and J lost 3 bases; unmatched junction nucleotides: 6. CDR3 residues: CASSVGTGDYTEAFF. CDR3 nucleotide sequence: TGTGCCAGCAGCGTTGGGACAGGGGATTACACTGAAGCTTTCTTT.

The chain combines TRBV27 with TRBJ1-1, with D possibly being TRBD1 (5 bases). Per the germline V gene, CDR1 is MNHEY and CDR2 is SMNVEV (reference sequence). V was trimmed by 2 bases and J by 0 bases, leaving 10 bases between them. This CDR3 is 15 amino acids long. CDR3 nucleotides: TGTGCCAGCAGTTTAAAACAGGACATGAACACTGAAGCTTTCTTT. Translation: CASSLKQDMNTEAFF.